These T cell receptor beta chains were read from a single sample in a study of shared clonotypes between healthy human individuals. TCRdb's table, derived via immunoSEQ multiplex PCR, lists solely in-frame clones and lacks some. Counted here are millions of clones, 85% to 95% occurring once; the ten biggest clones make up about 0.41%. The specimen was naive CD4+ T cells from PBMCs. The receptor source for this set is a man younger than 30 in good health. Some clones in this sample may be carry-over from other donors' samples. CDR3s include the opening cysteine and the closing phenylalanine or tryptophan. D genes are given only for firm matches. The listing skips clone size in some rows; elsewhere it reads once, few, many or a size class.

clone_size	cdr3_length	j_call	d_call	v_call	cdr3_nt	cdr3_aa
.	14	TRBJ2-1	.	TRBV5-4	TGTGCCAGCAGCAACAAATTCTCATACAATGAGCAGTTCTTC	CASSNKFSYNEQFF
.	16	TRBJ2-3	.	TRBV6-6	TGTGCCAGCAGTTACGGTGCAGGGGACTTTACAGATACGCAGTATTTT	CASSYGAGDFTDTQYF
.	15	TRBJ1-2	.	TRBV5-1	TGCGCCAGCAGCTTGGGGCCGGGGGTGGCCTATGGCTACACCTTC	CASSLGPGVAYGYTF
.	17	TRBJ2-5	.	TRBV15	TGTGCCACCTTCGATACCTCAGGGGGGCCCTCCCAAGAGACCCAGTACTTC	CATFDTSGGPSQETQYF
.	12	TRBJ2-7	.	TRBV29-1	TGCAGCGTATCGGGGGCCCCCTACGAGCAGTACTTC	CSVSGAPYEQYF
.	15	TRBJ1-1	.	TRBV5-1	TGCGCCAGCAGCTATGGGAGGAGGGAAGGCACTGAAGCTTTCTTT	CASSYGRREGTEAFF
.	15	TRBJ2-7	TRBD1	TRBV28	TGCGCTATTAGGGGGACAGGGGGCTCTTGGGACGAGCAGTACTTC	CAIRGTGGSWDEQYF
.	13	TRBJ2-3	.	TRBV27	TGTGCCAGCAGCCAGACCCGCACAGATACGCAGTATTTT	CASSQTRTDTQYF
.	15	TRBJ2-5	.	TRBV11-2	TGTGCCAGCAGCTCCACCCACGGACAGAAAGAGACCCAGTACTTC	CASSSTHGQKETQYF
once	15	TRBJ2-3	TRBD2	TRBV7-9	TGTGCCAGCAGCTTAGCTTGGGGGACTAACGATACGCAGTATTTT	CASSLAWGTNDTQYF
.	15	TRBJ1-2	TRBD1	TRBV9	TGTGCCAGCAGCGTAGACGGCAGGGGGACCTATGGCTACACCTTC	CASSVDGRGTYGYTF
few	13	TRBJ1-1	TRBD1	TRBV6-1	TGTGCCAGCAAGGACAGGGAAAACACTGAAGCTTTCTTT	CASKDRENTEAFF
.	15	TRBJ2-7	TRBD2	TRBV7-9	TGTGCCAGCAGCCAAGACCTAGCGGGAGGTGCCGAGCAGTACTTC	CASSQDLAGGAEQYF
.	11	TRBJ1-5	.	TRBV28	TGTGCCAGCCAAAGGGGACAGCCCCAGCATTTT	CASQRGQPQHF
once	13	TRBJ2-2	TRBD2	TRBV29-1	TGCAGCGTTGCCGGGACTACTTTGTCGGAGCTGTTTTTT	CSVAGTTLSELFF
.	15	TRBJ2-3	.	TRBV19	TGTGCCAGTAGTATCACGAGGGGGAGCACAGATACGCAGTATTTT	CASSITRGSTDTQYF
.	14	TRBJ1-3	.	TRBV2	TGTGCCAGCAGTGAACAGGGGCCTGGAAACACCATATATTTT	CASSEQGPGNTIYF
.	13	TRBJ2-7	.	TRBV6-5	TGTGCCAGCAGCCTAACTAGGCACTACGAGCAGTACTTC	CASSLTRHYEQYF
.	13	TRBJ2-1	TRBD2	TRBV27	TGTGCCAGCAGTGAGGGGACTAGCGGGAGTCAGTTCTTC	CASSEGTSGSQFF
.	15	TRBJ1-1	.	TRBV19	TGTGCCAGTAGTATAATGTCCCCGACGAACACTGAAGCTTTCTTT	CASSIMSPTNTEAFF
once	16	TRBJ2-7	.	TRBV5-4	TGTGCCAGCAGCTTGGCGGCAGCTCTACGTTCCTACGAGCAGTACTTC	CASSLAAALRSYEQYF
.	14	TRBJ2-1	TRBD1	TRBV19	TGTGCCAGTAGTCTCCGGGACAGGGACAATGAGCAGTTCTTC	CASSLRDRDNEQFF
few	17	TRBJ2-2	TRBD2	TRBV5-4	TGTGCCAGCAGCTTGGGAGGACTAGCGGGAGCGACCGGGGAGCTGTTTTTT	CASSLGGLAGATGELFF
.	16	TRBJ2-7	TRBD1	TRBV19	TGTGCCAGTAGTATCGGCGGGTCAGGGGGCTCCTACGAGCAGTACTTC	CASSIGGSGGSYEQYF
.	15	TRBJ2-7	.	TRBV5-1	TGCGCCAGCAGCCCCCTCCCGCTAGGGGAGTACGAGCAGTACTTC	CASSPLPLGEYEQYF
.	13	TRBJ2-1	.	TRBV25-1	TGTGCCAGCCTAAGTTCGGGTTTCTATGAGCAGTTCTTC	CASLSSGFYEQFF
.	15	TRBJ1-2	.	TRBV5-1	TGCGCCAGCAGCCCCCGTCAGGGGTCGAACTATGGCTACACCTTC	CASSPRQGSNYGYTF
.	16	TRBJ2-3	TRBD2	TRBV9	TGTGCCAGCAGCGTAGTGAGCGGGACCAACACAGATACGCAGTATTTT	CASSVVSGTNTDTQYF
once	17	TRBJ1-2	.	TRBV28	TGTGCCAGCAGTTTAAATAGTGGCAGGGGCGAATACTATGGCTACACCTTC	CASSLNSGRGEYYGYTF
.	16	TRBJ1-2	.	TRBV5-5	TGTGCCAGCAGCCTCGGGCCCGGGACGGGTAACTATGGCTACACCTTC	CASSLGPGTGNYGYTF
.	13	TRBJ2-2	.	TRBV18	TGTGCCAGCTCACCACGTCCCACCGGGGAGCTGTTTTTT	CASSPRPTGELFF
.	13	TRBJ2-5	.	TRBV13	TGTGCCAGCAGCTTAAACAGCCAAGAGACCCAGTACTTC	CASSLNSQETQYF
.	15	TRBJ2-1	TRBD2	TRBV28	TGTGCCAGCAGTTTTAGCGGGAGAGGATTCAATGAGCAGTTCTTC	CASSFSGRGFNEQFF
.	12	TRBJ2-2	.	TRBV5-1	TGCGCCAGCAGCTCCCTGGCCGGGGAGCTGTTTTTT	CASSSLAGELFF
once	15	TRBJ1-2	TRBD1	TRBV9	TGTGCCAGCAGCACCCCCGGGACAGGGGGCCGTGGCTACACCTTC	CASSTPGTGGRGYTF
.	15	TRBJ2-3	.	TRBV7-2	TGTGCCAGCAGCATACGGACAGCCCGCGCAGATACGCAGTATTTT	CASSIRTARADTQYF
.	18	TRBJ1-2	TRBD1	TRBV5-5	TGTGCCAGCAGCGAACGGGGGACAGGGGACGGAACTCGGTATGGCTACACCTTC	CASSERGTGDGTRYGYTF
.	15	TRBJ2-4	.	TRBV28	TGTGCCAGCAGTTTAGTGGGGGGACAGAAAAACATTCAGTACTTC	CASSLVGGQKNIQYF
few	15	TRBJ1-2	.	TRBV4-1	TGCGCCAGCAGCCAAGATCGGAACGAGAACTATGGCTACACCTTC	CASSQDRNENYGYTF
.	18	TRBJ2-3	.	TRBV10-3	TGTGCCATCAGTGAGTCCCAGGTAGCGAGAAAGCGCACAGATACGCAGTATTTT	CAISESQVARKRTDTQYF
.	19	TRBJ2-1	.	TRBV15	TGTGCCACCAGCATACCTAGTTTGGCCTACCGGAGCTCCTACAATGAGCAGTTCTTC	CATSIPSLAYRSSYNEQFF
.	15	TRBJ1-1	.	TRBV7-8	TGTGCCAGCAGCTTAAGAAGTCGCATGAACACTGAAGCTTTCTTT	CASSLRSRMNTEAFF
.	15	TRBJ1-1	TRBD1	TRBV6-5	TGTGCCAGCAGTCCGGGACAGGGTCGGAACACTGAAGCTTTCTTT	CASSPGQGRNTEAFF
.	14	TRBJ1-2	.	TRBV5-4	TGTGCCAGCAGCGCCGGCGGGGAGCCTGAAGGCTACACCTTC	CASSAGGEPEGYTF
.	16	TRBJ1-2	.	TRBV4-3	TGCGCCAGCAGCCAAGAACCGGGCCTCGATTCACGGGGCTACACCTTC	CASSQEPGLDSRGYTF
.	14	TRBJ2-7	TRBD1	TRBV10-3	TGTGCCATCAGGTGGGGACAGGGAAACTACGAGCAGTACTTC	CAIRWGQGNYEQYF
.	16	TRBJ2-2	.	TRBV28	TGTGCCAGCAGTTTGGTCGCAGGGGTCGACACCGGGGAGCTGTTTTTT	CASSLVAGVDTGELFF
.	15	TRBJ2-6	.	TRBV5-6	TGTGCCAGCAGCCGCGGTCACTCTGGGGCCAACGTCCTGACTTTC	CASSRGHSGANVLTF
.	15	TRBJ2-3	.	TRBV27	TGTGCCAGCTGGGGGCTAGGGAGGGGCTTAGATACGCAGTATTTT	CASWGLGRGLDTQYF